The 17 T cell receptor beta chains listed next were all sequenced from one sample in a study of cytomegalovirus exposure and HLA in healthy donors. This PCR relied on a set of 60 Vbeta primers and 13 Jbeta primers. Some clones are missing from TCRdb's copy, which holds only in-frame ones; the method was immunoSEQ multiplex PCR. The sample table sets out 60,000 to 100,000 clones. Sequencing was performed on PBMCs. The receptors were sampled from a man in his thirties or forties in good health and CMV-seronegative.

The V and J genes are TRBV5-6 and TRBJ1-1, with TRBD1 matching 8 bases. Germline V gene sequence: CDR1 SGHDT, CDR2 YYEEEE. Trimming at V came to 2 bases and at J to 11 bases, leaving 14 bases not matched to a gene. The length of the CDR3 is 15 residues. CDR3 nucleotides: TGTGCCAGCAGCTTCTACGACCGGGGACAGGAGGGCGCTTTCTTT. It yields the protein CASSFYDRGQEGAFF.

The V call is TRBV5-1, the J call TRBJ2-3; no reliable D call. The V gene's germline CDR1 is SGHRS and CDR2 YFSETQ. This CDR3 has 14 residues. The V gene lost 0 bases and the J gene lost 2 bases, with 7 bases spanning the gap. The CDR3 here is CASSLDGYTDTQYF. In DNA, the CDR3 is TGCGCCAGCAGCTTGGACGGGTACACAGATACGCAGTATTTT.

CDR3 sequence (DNA): TGTGCCAGCAGCTTGGTTCGCGGGACAGGGGGGAGCACTGAAGCTTTCTTT. The encoded protein is CASSLVRGTGGSTEAFF. The gene calls are TRBV5-6 and TRBJ1-1; 11 bases line up with TRBD1. Germline V gives CDR1 SGHDT, CDR2 YYEEEE. This CDR3 is built from 17 residues. The trim removed 0 bases at V and 4 bases at J, leaving 8 bases unmatched.

The V call is TRBV7-9, the J call TRBJ2-7, with 7 bases that match TRBD1. V dropped 4 bases and J dropped 5; count of bases not matched to a gene: 2. Germline CDR1 reads SEHNR; CDR2 reads FQNEAQ (reference sequence). The CDR3 spans 12 residues. CDR3 sequence (DNA): TGTGCCAGCAGCTCGACAGGGCACGAGCAGTACTTC. Protein product: CASSSTGHEQYF. Full variable domain (outside the CDR3, taken from reference TRBV7-9 and TRBJ2-7): DTGVSQNPRHKITKRGQNVTFRCDPISEHNRLYWYRQTLGQGPEFLTYFQNEAQLEKSRLLSDRFSAERPKGSFSTLEIQRTEQGDSAMYLCASSSTGHEQYFGPGTRLTVT.

The chain uses TRBV27 and TRBJ2-7, with 8 bases matching TRBD1. With V trimmed by 3 bases and J by 3 bases, 4 bases remained unmatched. CDR1 MNHEY and CDR2 SMNVEV come from the germline V gene (reference sequence). This CDR3 contains 14 residues. Here the CDR3 reads CASSFHGQGYEQYF. The CDR3 region has the DNA TGTGCCAGCAGTTTCCATGGACAGGGCTACGAGCAGTACTTC.

The chain has TRBV7-2 and TRBJ2-7, with 10 positions matching TRBD1. CDR3 length: 16 residues. The V gene end was trimmed by 0 bases and the J gene end by 5 bases; junction bases not matched to a gene: 7. Per the germline V gene, CDR1 is SGHTA and CDR2 is FQGNSA. CDR3 DNA sequence: TGTGCCAGCAGCTTAGCGAGGGGACAGGGGATCCACGAGCAGTACTTC. Its protein product is CASSLARGQGIHEQYF. The full variable domain, in which reference TRBV7-2 and TRBJ2-7 provide the parts outside the CDR3, is GAGVSQSPSNKVTEKGKDVELRCDPISGHTALYWYRQSLGQGLEFLIYFQGNSAPDKSGLPSDRFSAERTGGSVSTLTIQRTQQEDSAVYLCASSLARGQGIHEQYFGPGTRLTVT.

The chain links TRBV29-1 to TRBJ2-3; D not resolved. CDR3 length equals 12 residues. CDR1 and CDR2 from the germline V gene are SQVTM and ANQGSEA. V was trimmed by 4 bases and J by 4 bases, leaving 9 bases between them. CDR3: CSVVTGADTQYF. Here the CDR3 DNA reads TGCAGCGTTGTAACGGGTGCAGATACGCAGTATTTT.

The V call is TRBV5-6, the J call TRBJ1-2; the match to TRBD1 covers 9 bases. The germline gives CDR1 SGHDT, CDR2 YYEEEE. The length of the CDR3 is 14 residues. V shed 1 base, J shed 5 bases, and the junction held 3 bases outside the gene matches. Here the CDR3 reads CASSLNRGPYGYTF. The CDR3 coding sequence is TGTGCCAGCAGCTTGAACAGGGGGCCTTATGGCTACACCTTC. Together with reference TRBV5-6 and TRBJ1-2, the CDR3 gives the full variable domain: DAGVTQSPTHLIKTRGQQVTLRCSPKSGHDTVSWYQQALGQGPQFIFQYYEEEERQRGNFPDRFSGHQFPNYSSELNVNALLLGDSALYLCASSLNRGPYGYTFGSGTRLTVV.

The rearrangement joins TRBV5-1 to TRBJ1-5, with D perhaps TRBD1 (5 bases). The V end was cut by 4 bases, the J end by 0 bases, with 8 bases between. CDR1 SGHRS and CDR2 YFSETQ come from the germline V gene. The CDR3 extends over 14 amino acids. As DNA, the CDR3 is TGCGCCAGCAGCCCGACAGCTAGCAATCAGCCCCAGCATTTT. Its protein product is CASSPTASNQPQHF.

The J gene is TRBJ2-5, the V gene TRBV7-8, with D unclear. V shed 5 bases and J shed 0 bases, with 13 bases lying between them. The germline CDR1 and CDR2 sequences are SGHVS and FQNEAQ. There are 15 residues in the CDR3. CDR3 nucleotides: TGTGCCAGCAGCCAAACCCACGGGTACCAAGAGACCCAGTACTTC. The encoded protein is CASSQTHGYQETQYF. Filled out from reference TRBV7-8 and TRBJ2-5, the complete variable domain reads GAGVSQSPRYKVAKRGQDVALRCDPISGHVSLFWYQQALGQGPEFLTYFQNEAQLDKSGLPSDRFFAERPEGSVSTLKIQRTQQEDSAVYLCASSQTHGYQETQYFGPGTRLLVL.

The chain has TRBV28 and TRBJ1-6, with 9 nucleotides matching TRBD1. J gave up 10 bases and V 5 bases, and 15 bases lay outside the gene matches. CDR1 MDHEN and CDR2 SYDVKM come from the germline V gene. The CDR3 sequence is 17 residues long. The CDR3 bases are TGTGCCAGCAGTGCTGTGGTTTTGGACAGGGGTGGCTCACCCCTCCACTTT. Translated, it gives CASSAVVLDRGGSPLHF.

The chain is built from TRBV2 and TRBJ2-3; the match to TRBD2 covers 10 bases. The CDR3 runs to 14 residues. Germline V gene sequence: CDR1 SNHLY, CDR2 FYNNEI. The V gene end was trimmed by 7 bases and the J gene end by 4 bases; junction bases not matched to a gene: 5. The CDR3 DNA reads as TGTGCCAGCACAGGAGCGGGGGGGGCAGATACGCAGTATTTT. Translated: CASTGAGGADTQYF.

J is TRBJ1-2 and V is TRBV12-5; TRBD1 agrees at 9 bases. Losses at the gene ends were 5 bases for V and 4 bases for J; bases not matched to a gene: 8. CDR3 size: 15 residues. From germline, CDR1 is LGHNT and CDR2 FRNRAP. CDR3 DNA: TGTGCTAGTGGTCCCTCGGACAGGGGACTCTATGGCTACACCTTC. Protein sequence: CASGPSDRGLYGYTF.

The chain combines TRBV2 with TRBJ1-1; a weak D match, TRBD1 (6 bases). Trimming took off 6 bases at V and 0 bases at J, with 8 bases between the two ends. Germline V gives CDR1 SNHLY, CDR2 FYNNEI. This CDR3 spans 13 amino acids. The CDR3 DNA is TGTGCCAGCAGGGGGGCCCTGAACACTGAAGCTTTCTTT. Its translation is CASRGALNTEAFF.

The chain has TRBV6-5 and TRBJ1-1, with 8 bases matching TRBD1. CDR3 size: 14 residues. Per germline, CDR1 MNHEY and CDR2 SVGAGI. J lost 2 bases, V lost 6 bases, and 5 bases had no gene match. The CDR3 loop is CASRTGVRNTEAFF. The CDR3 nucleotides read TGTGCCAGCAGGACAGGGGTGAGAAACACTGAAGCTTTCTTT.

The V call is TRBV5-4, the J call TRBJ2-7; D possibly corresponds to TRBD1 (6 bases). The length of the CDR3 is 15 residues. Trimming shortened V by 4 bases and J by 0 bases, and 14 bases separated the two germline ends. From germline, CDR1 is SGHNT and CDR2 YYREEE (reference sequence). The CDR3 DNA reads as TGTGCCAGCAGCACAGGGTTTCGAAGCTCCTACGAGCAGTACTTC. Protein product: CASSTGFRSSYEQYF.

The V gene is TRBV19, the J gene TRBJ2-4; D perhaps matches TRBD2 (6 bases). The germline V gene has CDR1 LNHDA and CDR2 SQIVND (reference sequence). The V and J ends lost 5 bases and 9 bases respectively, with 14 bases between them. The CDR3 spans 13 residues. The chain's CDR3 is CASSPSGLSIQYF. The CDR3 DNA sequence: TGTGCCAGTAGTCCCTCGGGACTGTCCATTCAGTACTTC. The full variable domain, in which reference TRBV19 and TRBJ2-4 provide the parts outside the CDR3, is DGGITQSPKYLFRKEGQNVTLSCEQNLNHDAMYWYRQDPGQGLRLIYYSQIVNDFQKGDIAEGYSVSREKKESFPLTVTSAQKNPTAFYLCASSPSGLSIQYFGAGTRLSVL.